Detailed here is one TCR beta chain. This sample stems from a study of blood T cell repertoires in COVID-19. Study-wide background: PBMCs, B-cell-depleted T cells, or T cells were the source of the cDNA or gDNA that made up the material.

Germline V gene lookup returns CDR1 ENHRY and CDR2 SYGVKD. The V and J ends lost 4 bases and 6 bases, in that order; junction bases with no gene match: 6. The CDR3 spans 14 residues. Study processing details: Reference gene primer amplification in the assay estimated nucleated cell counts. Libraries were prepared by immunoSEQ multiplex PCR; TCRdb keeps only in-frame clonotypes and omits some of them. V and J calls and clone size are given by that table; D and trimming were obtained from the DNA. The sample consists of hundreds of thousands of clones, 85% to 90% of them appearing once. Sequencing was carried out using peripheral blood. The chain uses TRBV10-3 and TRBJ2-1, with TRBD1 matching over 7 bases. The TCR originated in a man between 65 and 80 years old with acute or convalescent COVID-19. The CDR3 DNA reads as TGTGCCATCAGTGTAGACAGGGACAGCAATGAGCAGTTCTTC. This translates into CAISVDRDSNEQFF.